This T cell receptor (beta chain) was retrieved from a study of T cells in Graves' hyperthyroidism and ophthalmopathy. For the study at large: Specimen type is peripheral blood, collected at initial diagnosis prior to any treatment.

Amplified regions were TCR beta CDR3 sequences from RNA transcripts. The HTBI primer set served for first-round RT-PCR of the TCR CDR3. TCRdb re-analysed the multiplex PCR reads in MiXCR, keeping a single row per CDR3 protein. The sample includes approximately 570,000 distinct CDR3 sequences, 20% of them seen just once. Notes on this clonotype: The antigen is unknown.

Based on clinical symptoms, serum thyroxine and TRAb, thyroid ultrasound and orbital computed tomography, diagnoses were reached. Germline V gives CDR1 MNHEY, CDR2 SVGEGT. Trimming stripped 2 bases from V and 0 bases from J, with 7 bases between. The CDR3 has 14 amino acids. Whole-study results and caveats: Peripheral blood also featured most of the thyroid clonotypes expanded above 0.001. Ophthalmopathy, as predicted by the model, came a median 6.5 months after the prediction.

The chain recombines TRBV6-2 or TRBV6-3 with TRBJ1-1; the D is unclear. The sequence came from a man aged 40-49 years with Graves' ophthalmopathy. The sample comprised blood. CDR3 loop: CASSYEGMNTEAFF. CDR3 in DNA: TGTGCCAGCAGTTACGAGGGAATGAACACTGAAGCTTTCTTT.